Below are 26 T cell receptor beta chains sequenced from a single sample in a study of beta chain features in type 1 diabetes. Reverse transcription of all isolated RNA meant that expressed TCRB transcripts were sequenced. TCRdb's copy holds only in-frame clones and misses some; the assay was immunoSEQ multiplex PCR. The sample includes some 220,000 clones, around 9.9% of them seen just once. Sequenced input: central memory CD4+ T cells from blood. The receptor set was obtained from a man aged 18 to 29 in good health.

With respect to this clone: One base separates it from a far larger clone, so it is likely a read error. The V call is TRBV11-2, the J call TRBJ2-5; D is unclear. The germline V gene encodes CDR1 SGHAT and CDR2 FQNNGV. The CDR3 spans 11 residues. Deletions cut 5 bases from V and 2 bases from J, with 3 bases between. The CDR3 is CASSHQETQYF. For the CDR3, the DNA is TGTGCCAGCAGCCATCAAGAGACCCAGTACTTC.

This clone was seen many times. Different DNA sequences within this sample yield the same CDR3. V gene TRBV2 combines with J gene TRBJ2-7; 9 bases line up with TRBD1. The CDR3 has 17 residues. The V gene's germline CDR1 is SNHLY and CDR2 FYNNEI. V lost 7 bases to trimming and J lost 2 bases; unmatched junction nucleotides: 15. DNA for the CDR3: TGTGCCAGCATGCCGGGACAGGGTCGTCTAGCGGCCTACGAGCAGTACTTC. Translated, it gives CASMPGQGRLAAYEQYF.

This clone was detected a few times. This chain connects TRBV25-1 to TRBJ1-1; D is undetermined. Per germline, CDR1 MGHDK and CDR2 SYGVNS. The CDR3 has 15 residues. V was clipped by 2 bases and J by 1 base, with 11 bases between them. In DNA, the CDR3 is TGTGCCAGCAGTGAAGAGGCGCGGGCGAACACTGAAGCTTTCTTT. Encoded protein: CASSEEARANTEAFF.

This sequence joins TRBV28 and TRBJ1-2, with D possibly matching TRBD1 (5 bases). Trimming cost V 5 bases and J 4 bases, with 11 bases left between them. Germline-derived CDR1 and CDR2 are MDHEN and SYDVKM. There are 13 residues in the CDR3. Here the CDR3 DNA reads TGTGCCAGCAGTCCGTTCAGGGTCTATGGCTACACCTTC. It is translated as CASSPFRVYGYTF.

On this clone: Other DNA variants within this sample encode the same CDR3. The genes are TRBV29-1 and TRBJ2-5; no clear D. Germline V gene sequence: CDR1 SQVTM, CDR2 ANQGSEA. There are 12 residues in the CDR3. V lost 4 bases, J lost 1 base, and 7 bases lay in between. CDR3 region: CSVGLVQETQYF. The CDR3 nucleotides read TGCAGCGTTGGGCTTGTCCAAGAGACCCAGTACTTC.

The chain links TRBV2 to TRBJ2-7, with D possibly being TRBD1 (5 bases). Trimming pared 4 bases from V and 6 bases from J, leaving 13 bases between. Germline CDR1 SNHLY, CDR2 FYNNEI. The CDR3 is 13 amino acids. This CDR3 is CASSVAGKIEQYF. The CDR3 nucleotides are TGTGCCAGCAGTGTGGCAGGGAAAATCGAGCAGTACTTC.

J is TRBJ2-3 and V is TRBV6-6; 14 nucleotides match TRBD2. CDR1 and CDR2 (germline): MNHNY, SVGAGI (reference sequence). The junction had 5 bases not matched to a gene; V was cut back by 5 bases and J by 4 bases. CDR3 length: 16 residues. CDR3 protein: CASSPAGLAGADTQYF. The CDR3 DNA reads TGTGCCAGCAGTCCGGCGGGACTAGCGGGAGCAGATACGCAGTATTTT.

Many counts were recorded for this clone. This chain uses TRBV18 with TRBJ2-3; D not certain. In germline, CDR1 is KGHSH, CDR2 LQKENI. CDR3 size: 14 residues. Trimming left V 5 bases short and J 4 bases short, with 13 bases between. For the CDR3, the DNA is TGTGCCAGCTCAATTGCCGCTAGACCAGATACGCAGTATTTT. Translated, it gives CASSIAARPDTQYF.

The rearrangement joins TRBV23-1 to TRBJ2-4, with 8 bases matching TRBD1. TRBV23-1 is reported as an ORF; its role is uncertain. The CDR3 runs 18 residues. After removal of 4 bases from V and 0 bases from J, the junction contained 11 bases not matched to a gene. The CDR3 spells CASSRRPQGAVAKNIQYF. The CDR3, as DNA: TGCGCCAGCAGTCGTCGACCCCAGGGGGCGGTAGCCAAAAACATTCAGTACTTC.

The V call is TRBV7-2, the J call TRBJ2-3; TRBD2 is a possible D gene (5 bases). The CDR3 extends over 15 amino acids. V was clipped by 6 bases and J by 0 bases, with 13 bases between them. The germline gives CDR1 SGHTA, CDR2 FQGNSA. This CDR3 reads CASSQSGDSTDTQYF. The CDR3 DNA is TGTGCCAGCAGTCAAAGCGGAGATAGCACAGATACGCAGTATTTT.

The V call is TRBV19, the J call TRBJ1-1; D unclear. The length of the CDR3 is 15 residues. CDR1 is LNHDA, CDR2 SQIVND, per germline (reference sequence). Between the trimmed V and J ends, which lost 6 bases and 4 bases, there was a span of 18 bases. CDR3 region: CASRFNMARSTEAFF. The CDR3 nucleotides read TGTGCCAGTAGATTTAACATGGCCAGGAGCACTGAAGCTTTCTTT.

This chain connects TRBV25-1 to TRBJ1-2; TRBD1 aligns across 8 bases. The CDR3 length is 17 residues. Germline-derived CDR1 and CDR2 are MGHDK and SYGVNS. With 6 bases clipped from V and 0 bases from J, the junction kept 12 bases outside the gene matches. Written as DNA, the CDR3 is TGTGCCAGCAGGGATGGGACAGGCACGAGCCCTAACTATGGCTACACCTTC. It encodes CASRDGTGTSPNYGYTF.

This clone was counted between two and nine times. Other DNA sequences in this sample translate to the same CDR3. CDR3 nucleotides: TGCGCCAGCTCGCCCGGGGGTCTTCAAGAGACCCAGTACTTC. It encodes CASSPGGLQETQYF. The chain couples TRBV4-1 to TRBJ2-5; maybe TRBD2 (6 bases). Germline V CDR1 and CDR2: MGHRA, YSYEKL. Trimming left V 8 bases short and J 2 bases short, with 15 bases between. The CDR3 is 14 residues long.

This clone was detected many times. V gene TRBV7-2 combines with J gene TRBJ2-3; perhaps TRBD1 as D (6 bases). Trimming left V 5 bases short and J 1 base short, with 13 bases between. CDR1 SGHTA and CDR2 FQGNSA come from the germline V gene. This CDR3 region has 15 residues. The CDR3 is CASSRPTGRTDTQYF. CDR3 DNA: TGTGCCAGCAGCCGACCAACAGGGCGCACAGATACGCAGTATTTT.

The CDR3 bases are TGCGCCAGCAGCGAAACGACAGACTACGAGCAGTACTTC. Amino acid sequence: CASSETTDYEQYF. J is TRBJ2-7 and V is TRBV5-1, with TRBD1 as a possible D gene (5 bases). Between the trimmed V and J ends, which lost 4 bases and 3 bases, there was a span of 11 bases. The CDR3 is 13 amino acids. Looked up from germline, CDR1 is SGHRS and CDR2 is YFSETQ.

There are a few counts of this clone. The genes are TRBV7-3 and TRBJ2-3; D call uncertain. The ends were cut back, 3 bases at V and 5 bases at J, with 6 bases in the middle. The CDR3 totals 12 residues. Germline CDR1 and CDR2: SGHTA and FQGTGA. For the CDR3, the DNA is TGTGCCAGCAGCTTCGGTAAAGATACGCAGTATTTT. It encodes CASSFGKDTQYF. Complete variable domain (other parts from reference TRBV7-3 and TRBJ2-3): GAGVSQTPSNKVTEKGKYVELRCDPISGHTALYWYRQSLGQGPEFLIYFQGTGAADDSGLPNDRFFAVRPEGSVSTLKIQRTERGDSAVYLCASSFGKDTQYFGPGTRLTVL.

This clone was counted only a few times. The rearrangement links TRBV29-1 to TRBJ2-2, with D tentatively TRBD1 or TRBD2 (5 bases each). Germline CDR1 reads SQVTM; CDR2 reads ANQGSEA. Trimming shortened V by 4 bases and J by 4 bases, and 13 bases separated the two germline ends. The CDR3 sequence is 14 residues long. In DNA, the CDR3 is TGCAGCGTTGTGAAGGGGAGTCCCACCGGGGAGCTGTTTTTT. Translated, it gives CSVVKGSPTGELFF.

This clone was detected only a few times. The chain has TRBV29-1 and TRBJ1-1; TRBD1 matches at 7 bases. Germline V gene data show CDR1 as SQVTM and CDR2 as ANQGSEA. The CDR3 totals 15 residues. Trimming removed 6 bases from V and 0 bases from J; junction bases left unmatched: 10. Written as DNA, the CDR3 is TGCAGCGTCAGCCTCCGACAGGGCCTGAACACTGAAGCTTTCTTT. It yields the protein CSVSLRQGLNTEAFF.

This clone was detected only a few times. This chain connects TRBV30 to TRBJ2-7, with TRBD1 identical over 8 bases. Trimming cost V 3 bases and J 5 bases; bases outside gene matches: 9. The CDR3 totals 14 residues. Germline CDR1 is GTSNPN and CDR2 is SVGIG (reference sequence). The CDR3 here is CAWSFGTGPHEQYF. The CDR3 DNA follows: TGTGCCTGGAGCTTCGGGACAGGACCCCACGAGCAGTACTTC. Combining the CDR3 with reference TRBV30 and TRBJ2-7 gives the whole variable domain SQTIHQWPATLVQPVGSPLSLECTVEGTSNPNLYWYRQAAGRGLQLLFYSVGIGQISSEVPQNLSASRPQDRQFILSSKKLLLSDSGFYLCAWSFGTGPHEQYFGPGTRLTVT.

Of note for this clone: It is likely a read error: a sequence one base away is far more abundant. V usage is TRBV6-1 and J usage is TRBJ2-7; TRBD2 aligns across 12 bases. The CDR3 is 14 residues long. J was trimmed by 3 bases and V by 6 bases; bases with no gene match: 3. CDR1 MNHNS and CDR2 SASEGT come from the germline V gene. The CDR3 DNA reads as TGTGCCAGCAGCCTACTAGCGGGGGGCTACGAGCAGTACTTC. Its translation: CASSLLAGGYEQYF.

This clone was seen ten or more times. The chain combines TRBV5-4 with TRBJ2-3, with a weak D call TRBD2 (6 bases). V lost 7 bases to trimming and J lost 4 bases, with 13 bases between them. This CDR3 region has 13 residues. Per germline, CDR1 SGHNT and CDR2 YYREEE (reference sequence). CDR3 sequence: CASSGGPSDTQYF. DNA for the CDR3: TGTGCCAGCTCCGGAGGGCCATCAGATACGCAGTATTTT. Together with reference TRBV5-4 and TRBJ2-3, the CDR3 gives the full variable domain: ETGVTQSPTHLIKTRGQQVTLRCSSQSGHNTVSWYQQALGQGPQFIFQYYREEENGRGNFPPRFSGLQFPNYSSELNVNALELDDSALYLCASSGGPSDTQYFGPGTRLTVL.

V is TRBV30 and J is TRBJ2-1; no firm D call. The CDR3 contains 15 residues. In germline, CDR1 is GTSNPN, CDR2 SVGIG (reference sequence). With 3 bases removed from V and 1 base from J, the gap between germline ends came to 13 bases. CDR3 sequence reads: CAWSRLAASYNEQFF. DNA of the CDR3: TGTGCCTGGAGCAGATTAGCCGCATCCTACAATGAGCAGTTCTTC.

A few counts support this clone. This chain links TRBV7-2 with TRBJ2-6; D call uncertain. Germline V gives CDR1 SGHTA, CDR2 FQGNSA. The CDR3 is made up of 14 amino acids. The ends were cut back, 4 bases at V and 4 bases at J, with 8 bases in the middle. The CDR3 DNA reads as TGTGCCAGCAGCTCGACCTTGGGGGCCAACGTCCTGACTTTC. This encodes CASSSTLGANVLTF. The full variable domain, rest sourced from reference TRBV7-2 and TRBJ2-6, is GAGVSQSPSNKVTEKGKDVELRCDPISGHTALYWYRQSLGQGLEFLIYFQGNSAPDKSGLPSDRFSAERTGGSVSTLTIQRTQQEDSAVYLCASSSTLGANVLTFGAGSRLTVL.

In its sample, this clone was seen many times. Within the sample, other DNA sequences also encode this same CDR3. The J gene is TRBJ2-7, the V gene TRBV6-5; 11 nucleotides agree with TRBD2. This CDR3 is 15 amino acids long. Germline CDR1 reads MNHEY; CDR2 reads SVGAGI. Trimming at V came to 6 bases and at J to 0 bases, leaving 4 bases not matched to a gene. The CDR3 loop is CASRLTSGSSYEQYF. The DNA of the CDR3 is TGTGCCAGCAGATTAACTAGCGGGAGCTCCTACGAGCAGTACTTC.

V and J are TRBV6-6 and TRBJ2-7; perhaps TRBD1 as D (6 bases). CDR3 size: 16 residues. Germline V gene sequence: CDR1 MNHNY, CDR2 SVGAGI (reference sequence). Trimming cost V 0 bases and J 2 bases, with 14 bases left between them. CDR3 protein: CASSYSHRAGTYEQYF. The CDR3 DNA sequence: TGTGCCAGCAGTTACTCGCACAGGGCAGGCACCTACGAGCAGTACTTC.

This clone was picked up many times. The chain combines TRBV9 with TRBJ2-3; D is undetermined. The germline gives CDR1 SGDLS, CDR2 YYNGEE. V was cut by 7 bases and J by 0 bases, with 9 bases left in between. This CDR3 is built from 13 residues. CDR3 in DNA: TGTGCCAGCGCCCAGACTAGCACAGATACGCAGTATTTT. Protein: CASAQTSTDTQYF.